The 32 T cell receptor beta chains in this list originate from one sample, sequenced in a study of PD-1 blockade in classical Hodgkin lymphoma. Sample time point: cycle 4 day 1 (C4D1), after 5 to 7 weeks of nivolumab. Each patient relapsed following autologous stem cell transplantation, and prior brentuximab vedotin exposure differed. Profiling relied on immunoSEQ multiplex PCR, and the TCRdb table lists in-frame clones only, not all of them. The sample records 20,000 to 25,000 clones, about 70% being singletons. The specimen was peripheral blood mononuclear cells (PBMCs), collected before the fourth cycle of nivolumab. The receptor set was obtained from a human donor with classical Hodgkin lymphoma.

The gene calls are TRBV2 and TRBJ2-2; 13 bases match TRBD2. The CDR3 is 18 residues long. Losses at the gene ends were 6 bases for V and 3 bases for J; bases not matched to a gene: 10. The germline V gene encodes CDR1 SNHLY and CDR2 FYNNEI. CDR3 DNA: TGTGCCAGCAGGGGGACACTAGCGGGAGGGCGAGACACCGGGGAGCTGTTTTTT. Amino acids: CASRGTLAGGRDTGELFF.

V gene TRBV10-3 combines with J gene TRBJ1-5; a possible D gene is TRBD1 (5 bases). V lost 8 bases, J lost 3 bases, and 14 bases lay in between. The CDR3 totals 14 residues. Germline CDR1 ENHRY, CDR2 SYGVKD. The CDR3 here is CAIAPGAFNQPQHF. DNA of the CDR3: TGTGCCATCGCTCCCGGGGCCTTCAATCAGCCCCAGCATTTT.

The CDR3 here is CASSFRQGRDPRRGYTF. CDR3 in DNA: TGTGCCAGCAGTTTTAGACAGGGCCGTGACCCCAGACGGGGCTACACCTTC. V is TRBV28 and J is TRBJ1-2; TRBD1 matches 7 bases. The CDR3 loop spans 17 amino acids. Trimming took 3 bases from V and 8 from J; bases not matched to a gene: 18. Looked up from germline, CDR1 is MDHEN and CDR2 is SYDVKM.

V usage is TRBV7-2 and J usage is TRBJ2-3; the D is unclear. V was shortened by 1 base and J by 0 bases, with 5 bases between the two germline ends. Looked up from germline, CDR1 is SGHTA and CDR2 is FQGNSA. The length of the CDR3 is 14 residues. The CDR3 protein is CASSLVWSTDTQYF. DNA for the CDR3: TGTGCCAGCAGCTTAGTCTGGAGCACAGATACGCAGTATTTT.

This clone was observed a few times. The J gene is TRBJ2-5, the V gene TRBV27, with D possibly TRBD2 on 6 matching bases. This CDR3 spans 12 amino acids. V lost 5 bases, J lost 7 bases, and 11 bases lay in between. The germline V gene has CDR1 MNHEY and CDR2 SMNVEV (reference sequence). The CDR3 nucleotides read TGTGCCAGCAGTCCCGAAGCGGGGACCCAGTACTTC. Protein sequence: CASSPEAGTQYF.

The V and J genes are TRBV15 and TRBJ1-4; D may be TRBD1 (6 bases). The ends were cut back, 2 bases at V and 8 bases at J, with 15 bases in the middle. This CDR3 region has 15 residues. Germline CDR1 and CDR2: LNHNV and YYDKDF (reference sequence). The CDR3 coding sequence is TGTGCCACCAGCAGAACTAGGGGGACCAACGAAAAACTGTTTTTT. Residues: CATSRTRGTNEKLFF.

The chain couples TRBV7-2 to TRBJ2-1, with a possible D match to TRBD2 (7 bases). Trimming pared 4 bases from V and 3 bases from J, leaving 19 bases between. The V gene's germline CDR1 is SGHTA and CDR2 FQGNSA. CDR3 length: 17 residues. As DNA, the CDR3 is TGTGCCAGCAGCTACCTACAGGTGCGGGGGCGCTACAATGAGCAGTTCTTC. This encodes CASSYLQVRGRYNEQFF.

V usage is TRBV7-9 and J usage is TRBJ1-4; perhaps TRBD1 as D (6 bases). Germline CDR1 reads SEHNR; CDR2 reads FQNEAQ (reference sequence). The CDR3 is 15 amino acids. Trimming shortened V by 1 base and J by 0 bases, and 6 bases separated the two germline ends. This CDR3 reads CASSLGTATNEKLFF. In nucleotides, the CDR3 is TGTGCCAGCAGCTTAGGGACAGCAACTAATGAAAAACTGTTTTTT. Based on the CDR3 plus reference TRBV7-9 and TRBJ1-4, the full variable domain is DTGVSQNPRHKITKRGQNVTFRCDPISEHNRLYWYRQTLGQGPEFLTYFQNEAQLEKSRLLSDRFSAERPKGSFSTLEIQRTEQGDSAMYLCASSLGTATNEKLFFGSGTQLSVL.

The genes are TRBV5-1 and TRBJ1-2; D gene uncertain. This CDR3 is built from 12 residues. Trimming cost V 4 bases and J 8 bases, with 12 bases left between them. Germline loops: CDR1 SGHRS, CDR2 YFSETQ. The CDR3 here is CASSREWGGYTF. The CDR3 DNA reads TGCGCCAGCAGCAGGGAGTGGGGAGGCTACACCTTC.

This chain uses TRBV5-1 with TRBJ1-3; D possibly corresponds to TRBD1 (5 bases). The germline V gene encodes CDR1 SGHRS and CDR2 YFSETQ. Trimming pared 4 bases from V and 4 bases from J, leaving 15 bases between. The CDR3 sequence is 15 residues long. The CDR3 coding sequence is TGCGCCAGCAGCCCCCGGACCGGGGACGGAAACACCATATATTTT. Translated, it gives CASSPRTGDGNTIYF. Using reference TRBV5-1 and TRBJ1-3 for the parts outside the CDR3, the full variable domain is KAGVTQTPRYLIKTRGQQVTLSCSPISGHRSVSWYQQTPGQGLQFLFEYFSETQRNKGNFPGRFSGRQFSNSRSEMNVSTLELGDSALYLCASSPRTGDGNTIYFGEGSWLTVV.

The genes are TRBV6-1 and TRBJ2-1, with 13 bases fitting TRBD2. Germline CDR1 MNHNS, CDR2 SASEGT. The CDR3 length is 15 residues. Losses at the gene ends were 8 bases for V and 3 bases for J; bases not matched to a gene: 4. The CDR3 spells CASQGLAGIYNEQFF. The DNA for the CDR3 is TGTGCCAGCCAGGGACTAGCGGGAATCTACAATGAGCAGTTCTTC.

The gene calls are TRBV30 and TRBJ1-1; 7 bases fit TRBD1. CDR1 and CDR2 (germline): GTSNPN, SVGIG (reference sequence). V gave up 2 bases and J gave up 1 base; unmatched junction bases: 4. CDR3 length equals 14 residues. The CDR3 DNA sequence: TGTGCCTGGAGTTATCGGGACAGGAACACTGAAGCTTTCTTT. As protein: CAWSYRDRNTEAFF.

This clone appeared a single time. Possible read error: a much larger clone is one base away. Other DNA sequences in this sample translate to the same CDR3. The chain links TRBV2 to TRBJ2-7; D is unclear. CDR3 length: 10 amino acids. Germline CDR1 SNHLY, CDR2 FYNNEI. CDR3 DNA sequence: TGTGCTAGCACCGGTTACGAGCAGTACTTC. Amino acids: CASTGYEQYF.

The chain has TRBV19 and TRBJ2-2; 11 bases fit TRBD2. The junction had 4 bases not matched to a gene; V was cut back by 5 bases and J by 5 bases. The germline V gene encodes CDR1 LNHDA and CDR2 SQIVND (reference sequence). The CDR3 totals 15 residues. CDR3 amino acids: CASSPSSGGTGELFF. The CDR3 coding sequence is TGTGCCAGTAGTCCGTCTAGCGGGGGGACCGGGGAGCTGTTTTTT.

The J gene is TRBJ2-1, the V gene TRBV28, with TRBD2 matching over 13 bases. V was clipped by 5 bases and J by 9 bases; unmatched bases: 7. Germline V lookup: CDR1 MDHEN, CDR2 SYDVKM. The CDR3 loop spans 15 amino acids. The CDR3: CASSPGTSGNGEQFF. DNA for the CDR3: TGTGCCAGCAGTCCCGGGACTAGCGGGAACGGTGAGCAGTTCTTC.

This clone was observed a handful of times. The chain is built from TRBV10-3 and TRBJ1-2, with 10 nucleotides matching TRBD1. The ends lost 6 bases at V and 8 bases at J; junction bases unmatched: 9. Germline V CDR1 and CDR2: ENHRY, SYGVKD. CDR3 length: 14 residues. The CDR3 coding sequence is TGTGCCATCAGGCCCCCGGACAGGGGGGAGGGCTACACCTTC. Protein sequence: CAIRPPDRGEGYTF.

This chain uses TRBV7-8 with TRBJ1-1; D is uncertain. The length of the CDR3 is 12 residues. V was clipped by 4 bases and J by 6 bases, with 9 bases between them. Germline V gives CDR1 SGHVS, CDR2 FQNEAQ. In DNA, the CDR3 is TGTGCCAGCAGCTCGTCAGGCCCTGAAGCTTTCTTT. It is translated as CASSSSGPEAFF.

This chain joins TRBV10-1 and TRBJ1-4; TRBD1 agrees at 8 bases. Germline V CDR1 and CDR2: WNHNN, SYGVQD (reference sequence). Losses at the gene ends were 4 bases for V and 8 bases for J; bases not matched to a gene: 9. The CDR3 totals 15 residues. This chain's CDR3 is CASSGGATGEEKLFF. In DNA form, the CDR3 reads TGCGCCAGCAGTGGAGGGGCGACAGGGGAAGAAAAACTGTTTTTT.

The V and J genes are TRBV7-8 and TRBJ2-7; 9 bases align to TRBD1. V lost 0 bases, J lost 4 bases, and 1 base stayed unmatched. This CDR3 comprises 14 residues. Germline CDR1 and CDR2: SGHVS and FQNEAQ. The CDR3 region is CASSLATGGYEQYF. The CDR3 DNA reads as TGTGCCAGCAGCTTAGCGACAGGGGGTTACGAGCAGTACTTC.

The chain couples TRBV7-2 to TRBJ1-4, with a possible D match to TRBD1 (5 bases). Germline assignment: CDR1 SGHTA and CDR2 FQGNSA. The length of the CDR3 is 15 residues. With 5 bases removed from V and 0 bases from J, the gap between germline ends came to 10 bases. CDR3 nucleotides: TGTGCCAGCAGCCTCAGACAGACAACTAATGAAAAACTGTTTTTT. Its protein product is CASSLRQTTNEKLFF.

The genes are TRBV5-5 and TRBJ2-2; TRBD2 aligns across 9 bases. The CDR3 spans 18 residues. V gave up 0 bases and J gave up 5 bases; unmatched junction bases: 11. In germline, CDR1 is SGHKS, CDR2 YYEKEE (reference sequence). CDR3 in amino acids: CASSLVSLAGGRTGELFF. In DNA, the CDR3 is TGTGCCAGCAGCTTGGTTAGTCTGGCGGGAGGGCGGACCGGGGAGCTGTTTTTT.

The chain joins TRBV11-3 to TRBJ1-1; maybe TRBD1 (6 bases). Germline assignment: CDR1 SGHNT and CDR2 YENEEA. The ends were cut back, 5 bases at V and 4 bases at J, with 14 bases in the middle. The CDR3 covers 14 residues. CDR3 in amino acids: CASSPQGGGTEAFF. DNA for the CDR3: TGTGCCAGCAGCCCCCAAGGGGGTGGCACTGAAGCTTTCTTT.

The chain links TRBV10-3 to TRBJ1-3; TRBD1 matches 7 bases. Trimming at V came to 4 bases and at J to 0 bases, leaving 6 bases not matched to a gene. Germline CDR1 and CDR2: ENHRY and SYGVKD. The CDR3 length is 16 residues. CDR3 DNA: TGTGCCATCAGTGGACAGGGACTATTCTCTGGAAACACCATATATTTT. This translates into CAISGQGLFSGNTIYF.

This clone turned up a few times. The V call is TRBV6-5, the J call TRBJ2-3; 10 bases line up with TRBD1. The CDR3 sequence is 14 residues long. J lost 6 bases, V lost 10 bases, and 10 bases had no gene match. Germline CDR1 MNHEY, CDR2 SVGAGI. The DNA for the CDR3 is TGTGCCATGTCGGGGACAGGGGAAACGGATACGCAGTATTTT. Translating it yields CAMSGTGETDTQYF.

Only one count was recorded for this clone. The chain couples TRBV29-1 to TRBJ2-7; the match to TRBD2 covers 8 bases. With V trimmed by 7 bases and J by 3 bases, 8 bases remained unmatched. From germline, CDR1 is SQVTM and CDR2 ANQGSEA. The CDR3 runs 13 residues. The CDR3: CSARAGGYYEQYF. The DNA for the CDR3 is TGCAGCGCCCGTGCGGGGGGATACTACGAGCAGTACTTC.

This rearrangement joins TRBV4-1 to TRBJ2-6, with D maybe TRBD2 (5 bases). CDR3 size: 18 residues. Trimming took 0 bases from V and 4 from J, leaving 16 bases between them. Germline loops: CDR1 MGHRA, CDR2 YSYEKL. The CDR3 sequence is CASSQDPAEAAGANVLTF. The CDR3 nucleotides are TGCGCCAGCAGCCAAGATCCCGCGGAGGCAGCCGGGGCCAACGTCCTGACTTTC.

The V call is TRBV19, the J call TRBJ2-1, with 14 bases matching TRBD2. Germline CDR1 and CDR2: LNHDA and SQIVND (reference sequence). The V gene end was trimmed by 5 bases and the J gene end by 8 bases; junction bases not matched to a gene: 5. The CDR3 has 15 residues. The CDR3 spells CASSGGTSGRDEQFF. CDR3 in DNA: TGTGCCAGTAGTGGAGGGACTAGCGGGAGAGATGAGCAGTTCTTC.

The chain combines TRBV4-1 with TRBJ1-2, with 10 bases that match TRBD1. The V gene end was trimmed by 4 bases and the J gene end by 7 bases; junction bases not matched to a gene: 9. Germline V gene sequence: CDR1 MGHRA, CDR2 YSYEKL. The CDR3 length is 15 residues. In DNA form, the CDR3 reads TGCGCCAGCAGCCGAGAACGACAGGGGGCGCGTGGCTACACCTTC. This encodes CASSRERQGARGYTF.

The chain has TRBV6-5 and TRBJ2-1; 8 nucleotides match TRBD1. Per the germline V gene, CDR1 is MNHEY and CDR2 is SVGAGI. The CDR3 contains 13 residues. With 5 bases clipped from V and 7 bases from J, the junction kept 4 bases outside the gene matches. The CDR3, as DNA: TGTGCCAGCAGTCTGGGACAGGCAAATGAGCAGTTCTTC. This encodes CASSLGQANEQFF.

The chain employs TRBV21-1 and TRBJ2-2; the table's D call TRBD1 went unverified against the DNA. TRBV21-1 is reported as a pseudogene. The CDR3 loop spans 17 amino acids. CDR3 sequence reads: CASSKVRQGVDTGELFF. CDR3 sequence (DNA): TGTGCCAGCAGCAAAGTTAGGCAGGGGGTCGACACCGGGGAGCTGTTTTTT.

The chain links TRBV7-2 to TRBJ2-2, with TRBD1 identical over 9 bases. Germline lookup yields CDR1 SGHTA and CDR2 FQGNSA. The length of the CDR3 is 16 residues. Trimming at V came to 1 base and at J to 7 bases, leaving 7 bases not matched to a gene. This CDR3 is CASSLVWDRVVGELFF. For the CDR3, the DNA is TGTGCCAGCAGCTTAGTGTGGGACAGGGTAGTCGGGGAGCTGTTTTTT.

The gene calls are TRBV7-8 and TRBJ2-3; weak D call: TRBD2 (6 bases). The germline CDR1 and CDR2 sequences are SGHVS and FQNEAQ. The CDR3 spans 15 residues. The ends were cut back, 5 bases at V and 2 bases at J, with 14 bases in the middle. The CDR3 loop reads CASSRDSEHTDTQYF. The CDR3 bases are TGTGCCAGCAGCAGGGACTCCGAACACACAGATACGCAGTATTTT.